Shown below are 5 T cell receptor beta chains from a single sample sequenced in a study of T cell responses to AZD1222 COVID-19 vaccine. Here immunoSEQ multiplex PCR was the method, and the copy in TCRdb shows in-frame clones only, minus some. The sample has around 120,000 clones, about 87% seen once. Sequences were derived from peripheral blood, sampled on day 0 of AZD1222 vaccination. The origin of the receptors is an adult in good health.

This clone was observed once. The genes are TRBV19 and TRBJ2-2; a possible D gene is TRBD1 (6 bases). Germline values: CDR1 LNHDA, CDR2 SQIVND (reference sequence). The V and J ends lost 7 bases and 3 bases respectively, with 15 bases between them. This CDR3 comprises 15 residues. CDR3 sequence (DNA): TGTGCCAGTACCCACGAAGGGGGTTACACCGGGGAGCTGTTTTTT. Residues: CASTHEGGYTGELFF.

The chain employs TRBV19 and TRBJ1-2; the D is unclear. CDR3 length: 13 amino acids. V lost 5 bases and J lost 8, with 15 bases in between. Germline V CDR1 and CDR2: LNHDA, SQIVND (reference sequence). CDR3 residues: CASSVRPLNGYTF. The CDR3 coding sequence is TGTGCCAGTAGTGTCCGACCCTTAAACGGCTACACCTTC. The full variable domain, completed using reference TRBV19 and TRBJ1-2, is DGGITQSPKYLFRKEGQNVTLSCEQNLNHDAMYWYRQDPGQGLRLIYYSQIVNDFQKGDIAEGYSVSREKKESFPLTVTSAQKNPTAFYLCASSVRPLNGYTFGSGTRLTVV.

The V and J genes are TRBV28 and TRBJ1-2; TRBD1 agrees at 7 bases. The V and J ends lost 4 bases and 2 bases, in that order; junction bases with no gene match: 10. This CDR3 has 16 amino acids. CDR1 MDHEN and CDR2 SYDVKM come from the germline V gene. CDR3: CASSSITGAPNYGYTF. As DNA, the CDR3 is TGTGCCAGCAGTTCGATAACAGGGGCCCCCAACTATGGCTACACCTTC.

Worth noting for this clone: Different DNA sequences within this sample yield the same CDR3. The CDR3 protein is CASSLVGDEQYF. The CDR3, as DNA: TGCGCCAGCAGCTTGGTAGGGGACGAGCAGTACTTC. This sequence joins TRBV5-1 and TRBJ2-7; a possible D gene is TRBD1 (5 bases). Germline V gives CDR1 SGHRS, CDR2 YFSETQ. The germline V and J ends were trimmed by 0 bases and 5 bases, with 6 bases remaining between them. This CDR3 contains 12 residues.

The chain uses TRBV2 and TRBJ2-3, with 8 bases lining up with TRBD1. V shed 5 bases and J 3 bases; nucleotides not matched to a gene: 10. This CDR3 is 16 amino acids long. The V gene's germline CDR1 is SNHLY and CDR2 FYNNEI. CDR3 coding DNA: TGTGCCAGCAGTTACCCCGTAGGACAGGGAACAGATACGCAGTATTTT. It translates to CASSYPVGQGTDTQYF.